The 22 T cell receptor beta chains below come from one sample, sequenced in a study of T cell changes during pregnancy in multiple sclerosis. Assay used: immunoSEQ multiplex PCR; TCRdb lists only in-frame clones, some missing. The data hold 67,000 or so clones, with over 80% observed a single time. The sequences come from CD8+ T cells from peripheral blood mononuclear cells, collected in the third trimester of pregnancy. The receptors come from a female donor in good health, enrolled as a control in a pregnancy study.

The V gene is TRBV7-8, the J gene TRBJ2-5; D is perhaps TRBD2 (5 bases). The V gene's germline CDR1 is SGHVS and CDR2 FQNEAQ. V shed 0 bases and J shed 3 bases, with 8 bases lying between them. This CDR3 is 14 amino acids long. DNA for the CDR3: TGTGCCAGCAGCTTAGCGAGGGAAGAAGAGACCCAGTACTTC. Protein product: CASSLAREEETQYF. The full variable domain, rest sourced from reference TRBV7-8 and TRBJ2-5, is GAGVSQSPRYKVAKRGQDVALRCDPISGHVSLFWYQQALGQGPEFLTYFQNEAQLDKSGLPSDRFFAERPEGSVSTLKIQRTQQEDSAVYLCASSLAREEETQYFGPGTRLLVL.

The genes are TRBV7-9 and TRBJ2-1; 9 bases agree with TRBD2. Germline V gives CDR1 SEHNR, CDR2 FQNEAQ (reference sequence). The CDR3 sequence is 17 residues long. The V gene end was trimmed by 2 bases and the J gene end by 4 bases; junction bases not matched to a gene: 9. CDR3 coding DNA: TGTGCCAGCAGCTTAAGATCGGCGGGGGGGGATTACAATGAGCAGTTCTTC. Protein product: CASSLRSAGGDYNEQFF.

In DNA form, the CDR3 reads TGTGCCAGCAGCTCGTGGACAGGGGACCGTGTGGAGACCCAGTACTTC. It codes for CASSSWTGDRVETQYF. This chain uses TRBV7-2 with TRBJ2-5; 9 nucleotides match TRBD1. The trim removed 4 bases at V and 5 bases at J, leaving 11 bases unmatched. Germline V gene data show CDR1 as SGHTA and CDR2 as FQGNSA. The CDR3 sequence is 16 residues long.

The gene calls are TRBV7-9 and TRBJ2-7, with TRBD2 as a possible D gene (6 bases). V shed 7 bases and J shed 5 bases, with 15 bases lying between them. The CDR3 loop spans 13 amino acids. The V gene's germline CDR1 is SEHNR and CDR2 FQNEAQ (reference sequence). Here the CDR3 reads CASIKERAHEQYF. The CDR3 nucleotides read TGTGCCAGCATCAAAGAGCGGGCCCACGAGCAGTACTTC.

The chain couples TRBV6-1 to TRBJ2-1; possible D gene TRBD2, 5 bases. Deletions cut 7 bases from V and 5 bases from J, with 9 bases between. CDR3 length: 12 amino acids. Germline V gene lookup returns CDR1 MNHNS and CDR2 SASEGT. The CDR3 DNA reads TGTGCCAGCAATGCCGGGGACAATGAGCAGTTCTTC. Translating gives CASNAGDNEQFF.

This clone was detected only once. One end of the junction does not line up with germline, which may come from a read error. The chain carries TRBV30 and TRBJ1-2; D call uncertain. CDR3 length equals 9 residues. Germline V CDR1 and CDR2: GTSNPN, SVGIG (reference sequence). This chain's CDR3 is CASGTIHLF. Written as DNA, the CDR3 is TGTGCCTCGGGTACCATACACCTCTTC. The complete variable domain, with remaining parts taken from reference TRBV30 and TRBJ1-2, reads SQTIHQWPATLVQPVGSPLSLECTVEGTSNPNLYWYRQAAGRGLQLLFYSVGIGQISSEVPQNLSASRPQDRQFILSSKKLLLSDSGFYLCASGTIHLFGSGTRLTVV.

The chain joins TRBV5-6 to TRBJ1-1; D is uncertain. Germline V gene data show CDR1 as SGHDT and CDR2 as YYEEEE. The CDR3 is 14 residues long. V lost 0 bases and J 4 bases, leaving 10 bases between the germline ends. CDR3 DNA sequence: TGTGCCAGCAGCTTGGGCGGGAAAACCACTGAAGCTTTCTTT. Its translation is CASSLGGKTTEAFF.

The chain carries TRBV27 and TRBJ2-7, with D possibly TRBD2 on 7 matching bases. The germline V gene encodes CDR1 MNHEY and CDR2 SMNVEV (reference sequence). This CDR3 contains 15 residues. The V end lost 5 bases, the J end lost 1 base, and 15 bases lay between the germline ends. The CDR3 region is CASSNLGGASYEQYF. CDR3 nucleotide sequence: TGTGCCAGCAGTAACTTGGGGGGGGCGTCCTACGAGCAGTACTTC.

V usage is TRBV11-2 and J usage is TRBJ2-7; 9 nucleotides agree with TRBD1. Germline CDR1 and CDR2: SGHAT and FQNNGV. This CDR3 spans 13 amino acids. Losses at the gene ends were 5 bases for V and 4 bases for J; bases not matched to a gene: 3. The DNA for the CDR3 is TGTGCCAGCAGCGCGGGACAGGGTTACGAGCAGTACTTC. Protein product: CASSAGQGYEQYF.

This sequence joins TRBV7-9 and TRBJ2-5; 13 bases map to TRBD2. Germline-derived CDR1 and CDR2 are SEHNR and FQNEAQ (reference sequence). There are 15 residues in the CDR3. V trimming: 6 bases; J trimming: 7 bases; junction bases outside the gene matches: 8. The CDR3 bases are TGTGCCAGCAGTTCCGGGACTAGCGGGGAGGGGACCCAGTACTTC. This sequence encodes CASSSGTSGEGTQYF.

J is TRBJ2-1 and V is TRBV7-5; the D call TRBD2 from the table was never checked on the DNA. TRBV7-5 is given as a pseudogene. This CDR3 spans 14 amino acids. This chain's CDR3 is CARIHGGGPGEQFF. The CDR3 region has the DNA TGTGCCAGAATCCACGGGGGGGGGCCAGGTGAGCAGTTCTTC.

The rearrangement uses TRBV5-5 and TRBJ1-2; D not resolved. Germline values: CDR1 SGHKS, CDR2 YYEKEE (reference sequence). The V gene lost 5 bases and the J gene lost 2 bases, with 16 bases spanning the gap. The CDR3 is made up of 15 amino acids. This chain's CDR3 is CASRDAAGMNYGYTF. In nucleotides, the CDR3 is TGTGCCAGCAGGGACGCGGCGGGTATGAACTATGGCTACACCTTC.

V and J are TRBV25-1 and TRBJ1-6; 7 bases line up with TRBD1. Trimming removed 1 base from V and 8 bases from J; junction bases left unmatched: 2. The germline V gene encodes CDR1 MGHDK and CDR2 SYGVNS. The CDR3 length is 14 residues. The CDR3, as DNA: TGTGCCAGCAGTGAATCTACAGGGGATTCACCCCTCCACTTT. Its protein product is CASSESTGDSPLHF.

The chain joins TRBV27 to TRBJ2-7; 7 positions agree with TRBD1. V gave up 4 bases and J gave up 3 bases; unmatched junction bases: 3. CDR3 size: 13 residues. Germline-derived CDR1 and CDR2 are MNHEY and SMNVEV (reference sequence). CDR3 amino acids: CASSSRQGYEQYF. For the CDR3, the DNA is TGTGCCAGCAGTTCCCGACAGGGCTACGAGCAGTACTTC.

V is TRBV30 and J is TRBJ2-7; TRBD1 agrees at 8 bases. With 5 bases clipped from V and 3 bases from J, the junction kept 9 bases outside the gene matches. The CDR3 sequence is 14 residues long. The germline V gene encodes CDR1 GTSNPN and CDR2 SVGIG (reference sequence). The CDR3 DNA is TGTGCCTGGTCTACCGGTACAGGGGGCTACGAGCAGTACTTC. It is translated as CAWSTGTGGYEQYF.

This clone showed up just once. V is TRBV7-9 and J is TRBJ2-7; the D gene is possibly TRBD2 (5 bases). The CDR3 runs 13 residues. V shed 6 bases and J shed 6 bases, with 15 bases lying between them. The germline gives CDR1 SEHNR, CDR2 FQNEAQ (reference sequence). This chain's CDR3 is CASRPRSEGEQYF. The CDR3 coding sequence is TGTGCCAGCAGACCCCGCAGCGAGGGCGAGCAGTACTTC. Complete variable domain (other parts from reference TRBV7-9 and TRBJ2-7): DTGVSQNPRHKITKRGQNVTFRCDPISEHNRLYWYRQTLGQGPEFLTYFQNEAQLEKSRLLSDRFSAERPKGSFSTLEIQRTEQGDSAMYLCASRPRSEGEQYFGPGTRLTVT.

This sequence joins TRBV5-5 and TRBJ2-7, with 13 bases matching TRBD2. The V segment lost 6 bases and the J segment 3 bases; nucleotides outside the gene matches: 9. Germline V gene lookup returns CDR1 SGHKS and CDR2 YYEKEE (reference sequence). The length of the CDR3 is 16 residues. CDR3 nucleotides: TGTGCCAGCACCCCCCGACTAGCGGGGGGTCTCTACGAGCAGTACTTC. It is translated as CASTPRLAGGLYEQYF.

The chain has TRBV6-6 and TRBJ2-7; D is undetermined. The CDR3 extends over 16 amino acids. V was clipped by 0 bases and J by 0 bases, with 12 bases between them. Germline V gives CDR1 MNHNY, CDR2 SVGAGI (reference sequence). The CDR3 is CASSYSSSSYSYEQYF. CDR3 coding DNA: TGTGCCAGCAGTTACTCGAGTAGCAGTTACTCCTACGAGCAGTACTTC.

Here the CDR3 DNA reads TGTGCCAGAAGCTTGTCTCACTTCGGGCAGGGGGCTTCCTACGAGCAGTACTTC. Translated, it gives CARSLSHFGQGASYEQYF. V gene TRBV5-3 combines with J gene TRBJ2-7; 8 bases fit TRBD1. TRBV5-3 qualifies as an ORF whose function is uncertain. This CDR3 region has 18 residues. V dropped 1 base and J dropped 1; count of bases not matched to a gene: 13.

V usage is TRBV6-5 and J usage is TRBJ1-6, with a weak D call TRBD1 (5 bases). Trimming cost V 2 bases and J 2 bases, with 7 bases left between them. The V gene's germline CDR1 is MNHEY and CDR2 SVGAGI. This CDR3 has 15 amino acids. The CDR3 nucleotides are TGTGCCAGCAGTTACGGGGCAGCCTATAATTCACCCCTCCACTTT. It codes for CASSYGAAYNSPLHF.

The gene calls are TRBV5-1 and TRBJ2-5; TRBD2 matches at 10 bases. With V trimmed by 3 bases and J by 6 bases, 14 bases remained unmatched. CDR3 length equals 17 residues. Germline loops: CDR1 SGHRS, CDR2 YFSETQ. The CDR3 nucleotides read TGCGCCAGCAGCTCCACCACCGGGACTAGCGACTTGAAGACCCAGTACTTC. Its translation: CASSSTTGTSDLKTQYF.

This chain uses TRBV7-3 with TRBJ2-2, with TRBD1 matching over 8 bases. Losses at the gene ends were 5 bases for V and 3 bases for J; bases not matched to a gene: 5. The germline V gene encodes CDR1 SGHTA and CDR2 FQGTGA. The CDR3 extends over 15 amino acids. CDR3 loop: CASSDWTGHTGELFF. The CDR3 DNA sequence: TGTGCCAGCAGCGACTGGACAGGGCACACCGGGGAGCTGTTTTTT.